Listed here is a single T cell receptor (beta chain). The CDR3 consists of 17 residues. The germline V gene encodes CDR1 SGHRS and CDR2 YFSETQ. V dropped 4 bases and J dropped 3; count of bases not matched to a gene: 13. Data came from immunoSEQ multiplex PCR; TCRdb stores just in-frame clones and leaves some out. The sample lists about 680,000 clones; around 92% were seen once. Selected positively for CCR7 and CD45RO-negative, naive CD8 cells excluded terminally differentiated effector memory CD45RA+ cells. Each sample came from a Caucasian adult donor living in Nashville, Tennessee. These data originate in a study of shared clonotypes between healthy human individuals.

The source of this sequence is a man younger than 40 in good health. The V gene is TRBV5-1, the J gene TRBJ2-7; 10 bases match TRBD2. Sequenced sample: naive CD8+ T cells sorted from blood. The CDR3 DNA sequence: TGCGCCAGCAGCCCTGGACTAGCGGCGGTGGTGTACTACGAGCAGTACTTC. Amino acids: CASSPGLAAVVYYEQYF.